One and the same sample provided the 19 T cell receptor beta chains below, sequenced in a study of cytomegalovirus exposure and HLA in healthy donors. In the PCR, 60 Vbeta and 13 Jbeta primers were used. Only in-frame clones appear in the TCRdb table, and some are missing; sequencing was by immunoSEQ multiplex PCR. The sample shows around 200,000 clones, around 79% of them seen only once. Sequenced material: PBMCs. The source is a woman aged 18 to 35 in good health and CMV-seronegative.

This sequence joins TRBV5-1 and TRBJ1-1; 8 bases map to TRBD1. V was pared by 2 bases and J by 2 bases, with 5 bases of the junction left unmatched. This CDR3 contains 15 residues. Germline assignment: CDR1 SGHRS and CDR2 YFSETQ. As DNA, the CDR3 is TGCGCCAGCAGCTTAAGGACAGGGCACAACACTGAAGCTTTCTTT. This codes for CASSLRTGHNTEAFF. The full variable domain, completed using reference TRBV5-1 and TRBJ1-1, is KAGVTQTPRYLIKTRGQQVTLSCSPISGHRSVSWYQQTPGQGLQFLFEYFSETQRNKGNFPGRFSGRQFSNSRSEMNVSTLELGDSALYLCASSLRTGHNTEAFFGQGTRLTVV.

This clone was seen a few times. This rearrangement joins TRBV27 to TRBJ1-2; possibly TRBD1 for D (6 bases). The germline V gene encodes CDR1 MNHEY and CDR2 SMNVEV (reference sequence). Between the trimmed V and J ends, which lost 3 bases and 4 bases, there was a span of 12 bases. The CDR3 spans 14 residues. In nucleotides, the CDR3 is TGTGCCAGCAGTTTCCGTGGGGGCTTCTATGGCTACACCTTC. The encoded protein is CASSFRGGFYGYTF.

This clone appeared a few times. V usage is TRBV29-1 and J usage is TRBJ2-3; TRBD1 matches at 12 bases. Germline assignment: CDR1 SQVTM and CDR2 ANQGSEA. The CDR3 has 14 residues. The V and J ends lost 6 bases and 2 bases, in that order; junction bases with no gene match: 3. This CDR3 reads CSVGQGAYTDTQYF. Written as DNA, the CDR3 is TGCAGCGTGGGACAGGGGGCCTACACAGATACGCAGTATTTT.

The chain combines TRBV6-6 with TRBJ1-1; D gene ambiguous. The V and J ends lost 0 bases and 7 bases respectively, with 9 bases between them. The CDR3 length is 13 residues. Germline-derived CDR1 and CDR2 are MNHNY and SVGAGI (reference sequence). The CDR3 DNA sequence: TGTGCCAGCAGTTACTCGTTGTCGGTTGAAGCTTTCTTT. Its translation: CASSYSLSVEAFF.

V is TRBV28 and J is TRBJ1-6; 8 bases are a match to TRBD1. V lost 10 bases to trimming and J lost 6 bases; unmatched junction nucleotides: 5. Looked up from germline, CDR1 is MDHEN and CDR2 is SYDVKM. The CDR3 totals 13 residues. CDR3 nucleotide sequence: TGTGCCACCGGACAGGGCGGTAATTCACCCCTCCACTTT. Amino acids: CATGQGGNSPLHF.

This clone was counted a few times. The V gene is TRBV5-1, the J gene TRBJ1-1; 7 bases agree with TRBD1. This CDR3 is built from 15 residues. Germline V CDR1 and CDR2: SGHRS, YFSETQ. The V and J ends lost 4 bases and 1 base, in that order; junction bases with no gene match: 7. The CDR3 DNA reads TGCGCCAGCAGCCCATTTGCAGGGGGGAACACTGAAGCTTTCTTT. Translating gives CASSPFAGGNTEAFF. The variable domain in full, completed from reference TRBV5-1 and TRBJ1-1, reads KAGVTQTPRYLIKTRGQQVTLSCSPISGHRSVSWYQQTPGQGLQFLFEYFSETQRNKGNFPGRFSGRQFSNSRSEMNVSTLELGDSALYLCASSPFAGGNTEAFFGQGTRLTVV.

The rearrangement joins TRBV6-1 to TRBJ1-2; 8 nucleotides match TRBD1. The CDR3 extends over 16 amino acids. The V gene end was trimmed by 2 bases and the J gene end by 4 bases; junction bases not matched to a gene: 9. CDR1 MNHNS and CDR2 SASEGT come from the germline V gene. The CDR3 loop is CASSESQGARIYGYTF. CDR3 nucleotides: TGTGCCAGCAGTGAAAGTCAGGGGGCGCGGATCTATGGCTACACCTTC.

J is TRBJ2-3 and V is TRBV5-1, with D hard to call. The germline V gene encodes CDR1 SGHRS and CDR2 YFSETQ. Between the trimmed V and J ends, which lost 0 bases and 6 bases, there was a span of 5 bases. The CDR3 has 12 amino acids. The CDR3 DNA reads TGCGCCAGCAGCTTGGTGGGCGATACGCAGTATTTT. As protein: CASSLVGDTQYF.

The chain combines TRBV5-1 with TRBJ2-7; no clear D gene. This CDR3 comprises 13 residues. Deletions cut 2 bases from V and 5 bases from J, with 11 bases between. CDR1 and CDR2 from the germline V gene are SGHRS and YFSETQ. In nucleotides, the CDR3 is TGCGCCAGCAGCTTTTACGGGTCGGACGAGCAGTACTTC. This codes for CASSFYGSDEQYF.

The chain carries TRBV6-4 and TRBJ1-2; TRBD1 is a possible D gene (5 bases). In germline, CDR1 is MRHNA, CDR2 SNTAGT. The CDR3 is made up of 17 amino acids. V was trimmed by 6 bases and J by 4 bases, leaving 24 bases between them. In DNA form, the CDR3 reads TGTGCCAGCAGCCCCGCTACACAGAAGGGGCTACTCTATGGCTACACCTTC. This translates into CASSPATQKGLLYGYTF.

The V and J genes are TRBV5-1 and TRBJ2-1; a weak D match, TRBD1 (6 bases). The CDR3 has 13 residues. CDR1 is SGHRS, CDR2 YFSETQ, per germline. V dropped 1 base and J dropped 6 bases, with 8 bases sitting between them. The CDR3: CASSLRGGNEQFF. In DNA, the CDR3 is TGCGCCAGCAGCTTGCGAGGGGGCAATGAGCAGTTCTTC.

The chain recombines TRBV10-3 with TRBJ1-1, with D uncertain. This CDR3 is 13 amino acids long. The V and J ends lost 2 bases and 4 bases respectively, with 8 bases between them. The germline V gene has CDR1 ENHRY and CDR2 SYGVKD. The CDR3 spells CAISEAEATEAFF. The CDR3 coding sequence is TGTGCCATCAGTGAGGCGGAAGCCACTGAAGCTTTCTTT.

This chain uses TRBV23-1 with TRBJ1-2, with TRBD1 matching over 7 bases. TRBV23-1 is an ORF; its function is uncertain. This CDR3 region has 18 residues. With 0 bases clipped from V and 5 bases from J, the junction kept 15 bases outside the gene matches. CDR3 loop: CASSQSSVGREQGYGYTF. CDR3 sequence (DNA): TGCGCCAGCAGTCAATCCTCCGTGGGGAGAGAACAGGGGTATGGCTACACCTTC.

V is TRBV27 and J is TRBJ1-1, with D unresolved. Germline V gene lookup returns CDR1 MNHEY and CDR2 SMNVEV (reference sequence). This CDR3 spans 15 amino acids. V dropped 4 bases and J dropped 0 bases, with 12 bases sitting between them. The CDR3 DNA reads TGTGCCAGCAGTTACCTGAGCTCAATGAACACTGAAGCTTTCTTT. Translated, it gives CASSYLSSMNTEAFF.

This chain connects TRBV19 to TRBJ1-1, with a weak D call TRBD1 (5 bases). The germline V and J ends were trimmed by 6 bases and 0 bases, with 11 bases remaining between them. CDR1 is LNHDA, CDR2 SQIVND, per germline (reference sequence). The CDR3 spans 14 residues. CDR3 coding DNA: TGTGCCAGTAGCAGGGCACAGATGAACACTGAAGCTTTCTTT. As protein: CASSRAQMNTEAFF.

The chain uses TRBV7-2 and TRBJ2-7; D ambiguous. The germline V gene has CDR1 SGHTA and CDR2 FQGNSA. CDR3 size: 12 residues. Trimming took 4 bases from V and 2 from J, leaving 6 bases between them. The CDR3 loop reads CASSYTTYEQYF. The CDR3 nucleotides read TGTGCCAGCAGCTACACGACCTACGAGCAGTACTTC.

This clone has just one count. The V and J genes are TRBV7-3 and TRBJ1-1; 8 bases align to TRBD1. This CDR3 spans 12 amino acids. Unmatched junction bases numbered 3, after V lost 5 bases and J lost 7 bases. Germline V CDR1 and CDR2: SGHTA, FQGTGA. The CDR3 here is CASSHGTGEAFF. In DNA, the CDR3 is TGTGCCAGCAGCCATGGGACAGGTGAAGCTTTCTTT.

Ten or more counts support this clone. The CDR3, as DNA: TGTGCCAGCACTCGGGCCGGGGGCACTGAAGCTTTCTTT. This gives the protein CASTRAGGTEAFF. This sequence joins TRBV19 and TRBJ1-1; a possible D gene is TRBD1 (5 bases). Trimming took 9 bases from V and 4 from J, leaving 15 bases between them. Germline assignment: CDR1 LNHDA and CDR2 SQIVND (reference sequence). The CDR3 is 13 residues long.

V is TRBV19 and J is TRBJ2-1; D perhaps matches TRBD1 (6 bases). V shed 6 bases and J shed 2 bases, with 11 bases lying between them. Germline values: CDR1 LNHDA, CDR2 SQIVND (reference sequence). The CDR3 contains 14 residues. DNA for the CDR3: TGTGCCAGTAGCTTACAGGGTACCTACAATGAGCAGTTCTTC. Protein: CASSLQGTYNEQFF.